This T cell receptor beta chain came from a study of CD8+ T cells in alopecia areata. Overall study findings and caveats: Clarity of TCR sharing across patients fell short of that in mice, possibly HLA-related.

As to this clone: Its antigen is as yet unknown.

Isolation of CD4+ and CD8+ T cells from PBMCs was achieved by sorting. TCR sequencing used cDNA made by reverse transcription of extracted RNA. Produced via immunoSEQ multiplex PCR; TCRdb's table is partial and in-frame only. The table has about 82,000 clones, roughly 51% seen once. V shed 6 bases, J shed 3 bases, and the junction held 11 bases outside the gene matches. Germline-derived CDR1 and CDR2 are SQVTM and ANQGSEA. This CDR3 has 14 residues. The TCR sequence derives from a human donor with alopecia areata. The V gene is TRBV29-1, the J gene TRBJ2-7, with 7 bases matching TRBD1. The material sequenced was NKG2D-high CD8+ T cells sorted from blood. Written as DNA, the CDR3 is TGCAGCGTAAGACAGGGTTATAACAGCTACGAGCAGTACTTC. Translated: CSVRQGYNSYEQYF.